This T cell receptor (beta chain) was profiled in a study of shared clonotypes between healthy human individuals (TCRdb year 2020). Broadly, across the study: The cohort comprised a couple of women and a few men aged 18 to 49 years. Leukapheresis yielded between about 0.8 and 9.5 billion PBMCs per donor. Different laboratories and diverse techniques were used to prepare libraries and sequence TCR repertoires, to increase sequencing depth and limit assay-specific biases. For each donor, CD4 naive and CD4 memory were each given three plates, CD8 naive was given two plates, and CD8 memory was given one plate. To estimate repertoire size and how much clonotype sharing occurs between individuals, the study deeply sequenced the blood TCR repertoires of several healthy adults. Study-wide findings and limitations: Higher generation probabilities were observed for clonotypes shared by all four sorted-subset donors than for non-shared clonotypes. Pairwise subsampling indicated that sequencing depth was expected to affect the degree of clonotype sharing among donors. Naive subsets generally had larger estimated clonotype richness than memory subsets did. Even with the large sequencing depth, rarefaction of the sorted-subset datasets indicated that sequencing was incomplete. Sampling was restricted to blood, and TCR repertoires in tissues likely differ from the TCR repertoires found in blood. The genetic and exposure-history diversity represented was limited by the small number of donors. Across a few donors, approximately 5% of naive CD4, roughly 3.3% of naive CD8, roughly 2.3% of memory CD4, and approximately 0.4% of memory CD8 clonotypes were shared.

The donors were healthy, HIV-negative adults with no recently reported acute infections or vaccinations. Every donor was a Caucasian adult living in Nashville, Tennessee, USA. CD4+ T cells were enriched by magnetic negative selection; naive cells were then positively selected on CD45RA, and the negative fraction formed the memory subset. Blood was obtained by leukapheresis, after which PBMCs were separated by Ficoll-Histopaque density gradient centrifugation and cryopreserved in liquid nitrogen vapor phase. Purity and quantity of every magnetically sorted T cell population were checked by analytical flow cytometry. Each sorted fraction had its genomic DNA isolated and then quantified by UV absorbance on a Nanodrop 2000c. The CDR3 numbers 15 residues from cysteine through phenylalanine. Of the read, only the CDR3 DNA is kept; its 45 bases are in frame from base 1. The germline V gene gives CDR1 as SNHLY and CDR2 as FYNNEI. V is cut by 1 base and J by 1 base, and the space between the germline ends is 8 bases.

This clone was observed a single time. Its antigen remains unidentified. No much larger clonotype is one base removed from it; base qualities were not supplied. Using the deep immunoSEQ assay, TCR CDR3 regions were amplified from genomic DNA by multiplex PCR. Genomic DNA extracted from each cell subset was distributed evenly over all wells of several immunoSEQ 96-well plates, and each plate served as one replicate. For sorted subsets, approximately 190 ng genomic DNA, equal to 25,000 to 35,000 T cell genomes, was loaded into each replicate PCR. Purified libraries were quantified with a Qubit 3.0 fluorometer, sized on a Bioanalyzer 2100, and re-quantified with the KAPA Library Quantification kit. A separate single-read 150-cycle Illumina NextSeq 550 flow cell was used to sequence each immunoSEQ 96-well plate. From the authors' description of their analysis: Because the immunoSEQ output held only junctional sequences and lacked quality scores, the filtering could not match the filtering applied to full-length reads. To assign V/J genes and CDR3, sequences were annotated using PyIR, a Python wrapper for IgBLAST v1.9, with IMGT germline references. Reads were removed for weak V/J assignments (E-value above 1e-6), missing CDR3, stop codons, out-of-frame junctions, or ambiguous translated residues. A V3J clonotype was defined by an identical inferred V gene, J gene, and CDR3 amino acid sequence. The percentage overlap between two repertoires was calculated by dividing the number of shared unique clonotypes by the size of the smaller repertoire. Richness of each repertoire was evaluated using RTK rarefaction, the Chao1 estimator, and Recon v2.1 estimates of unobserved clonotypes. Generation probabilities were computed with OLGA for all TCRbeta clonotypes obtained by the gDNA method from several donors. In TCRdb, the immuneACCESS table is reduced to in-frame sequences with V and J assigned. These tables do not hold every clone; where another copy was compared, an unresolved V gene accounts for under half, and the others remain unexplained. V and J calls and clone size are as listed in that table; D and trimming were resolved from the DNA. This sample gives approximately 530,000 clones in total; around 95% of them show up just once. The leading ten clones occupy about 0.064% of the sample.

Material for sequencing was naive CD4+ T cells sorted from blood. Interpreted using the paper, the cell subset or site label stands for: CD45RA+ positively selected. The chain employs TRBV2 and TRBJ1-3; a confident D gene designation cannot be given. The TCR comes from a woman in her twenties or thirties in good health. The nucleotides read TGTGCCAGCAGTGAAGGGGTGAGATCTGGAAACACCATATATTTT. This encodes CASSEGVRSGNTIYF.